These 2 T cell receptor beta chains share one sample of origin, sequenced in a study of T-cell memory formation after mild COVID-19. TCRdb itself ran the 5' RACE reads through MiXCR, one entry per CDR3 protein. The top ten clones hold around 12% of a sample with 450,000 to 700,000 distinct CDR3 sequences, approximately 18% of them seen once. Source material: PBMCs or a T cell subset sorted from them (not recorded which). These receptors originate from an adult woman who had mild COVID-19 (a few samples of this study predate the infection). Cell type and time point are not known.

This clonotype was observed a few times. The V gene is TRBV5-1, the J gene TRBJ2-3; the D is unclear. The V end was cut by 0 bases, the J end by 4 bases, with 15 bases between. Germline CDR1 and CDR2: SGHRS and YFSETQ. The CDR3 has 16 amino acids. CDR3 nucleotide sequence: TGCGCCAGCAGCTTGGGGGCTGGGTTGGTCGCAGATACGCAGTATTTT. This translates into CASSLGAGLVADTQYF.

The V gene is TRBV12-3 or TRBV12-4, the J gene TRBJ2-7; 13 bases agree with TRBD2. Trimming removed 6 bases from V and 4 bases from J; junction bases left unmatched: 6. The CDR3 runs to 15 residues. CDR3 region: CASRPGLAGAYEQYF. In DNA, the CDR3 is TGTGCCAGCAGGCCCGGACTAGCGGGAGCTTACGAGCAGTACTTC.